This T cell receptor (beta chain) was sequenced for a study of T-cell memory formation after mild COVID-19 (dated by TCRdb to the early 2020s). Regarding the complete study: Most TCR sequence clusters were specific to one of the two donors. T-cell clones expanding and contracting after mild COVID-19 in two donors were tracked by longitudinal TCRalpha and TCRbeta repertoire sequencing. Two young, previously healthy adult volunteers made up the cohort, one male and one female. Points the paper makes about the study in general: Only two mild cases were covered by the study, and larger cohorts that include severe cases with pre-infection samples were considered necessary. Some responding clones were detected in pre-infection memory, which suggested that pre-existing cross-reactive memory T cells had joined the SARS-CoV-2 response. Contracting CD4+ clones were located mainly in the CM and EM memory subsets, whereas CD8+ clones were found to be enriched in EMRA. SARS-CoV-2 specificity of the second-wave clones peaking on day 37 was not confirmed. Clones contracting from day 15 to 85 had balanced CD4/CD8 phenotypes, while a second wave expanding from day 15 to 37 was biased towards CD4+.

Notes on this clonotype: The clone's antigen remains unknown. No quality values exist for individual bases; no much larger clone is one base distant.

The CDR3 covers 15 residues, taking in both the cysteine and the phenylalanine. Only the CDR3 part of the read is kept: 45 bases, read in frame from the first base. The germline V gene specifies SNHLY as CDR1 and FYNNEI as CDR2. At the junction V is shortened by 6 bases and J by 2 bases; bases outside the gene matches: 8. TCRdb records Illumina NovaSeq 6000 as the sequencer. Using 5'RACE with constant-segment primers, TCRalpha and TCRbeta cDNA libraries were constructed, with sample barcodes and unique molecular identifiers added in the process. RNA was extracted from every sample with Trizol reagent. Amplification of the libraries took two PCR steps, and the second step added a second sample barcode plus Illumina TruSeq adapters. The libraries were sequenced on an Illumina NovaSeq using 2 x 150 bp paired-end reads. The authors' pipeline ran thus. Demultiplexing of reads and collapsing into UMI-guided consensus sequences were performed with migec v1.2.7. Using mixcr v2.1.11, UMI consensuses were aligned to TRA and TRB V and J templates and then assembled into clonotypes. A clonotype was counted as expanded or contracted only if both edgeR and NoisET called the change significant, with noise models trained on biological replicates. For edgeR calls, a false discovery rate-adjusted p below 0.01 and a log2 fold-change threshold of 1 were applied. As an exploratory analysis of dynamics, PCA with hierarchical clustering was applied to max-normalized trajectories of the 1000 most abundant clonotypes. Each responding clone was given a CD4 or CD8 phenotype based on the CD4+ and CD8+ repertoires, which had been sequenced separately. TCRdb redid the processing of the public reads, applying fastp at Q25 and MiXCR, and retained in-frame beta chains. Here each entry gathers all rows of one CDR3 protein and keeps the most common genes and DNA. The V and J calls shown here were made by TCRdb, not taken from the authors' results. The sample table records around 450,000 distinct CDR3 sequences; around 20% of these occur just once. The ten top clones hold about 8.8% of the sample.

Ficoll-Paque density gradient centrifugation was the method used to isolate PBMCs. This receptor was taken from an adult woman who had mild COVID-19 (a few samples of this study predate the infection). The sample titles of this study are shuffled in the database, so cell type and time point are left out; the donor was told from shared clones. Input material: PBMCs or a T cell subset sorted from them (not recorded which). The sequence joins TRBV2 to TRBJ1-2, with 8 bases aligning to TRBD1. The DNA sequence is TGTGCCAGCAGGGGAGGACAGGGAGTGAACTATGGCTACACCTTC. Its protein product is CASRGGQGVNYGYTF.